A selection of T cell receptor beta chains follows, all from one sample in a study of blood T cell repertoires in COVID-19. Sequencing used immunoSEQ multiplex PCR; TCRdb keeps in-frame clones, though not all of them. The sample contains 100,000 to 150,000 clones, about 92% of which appear only once. Sequences were obtained from peripheral blood. Receptors originate from a man between 45 and 60 years old with active COVID-19. Each CDR3 is given with its conserved first and last residue. The order of the fields is CDR3 protein, CDR3 DNA, J gene, D gene, clone size, V gene. The D gene is left open where the match is weak. For some rows the clone size is stated as once, few or many, or as a class when expanded; others skip it.

CASSLSGGVEETQYF,TGTGCCAGCAGCTTGAGCGGGGGGGTTGAAGAGACCCAGTACTTC,TRBJ2-5,TRBD2,NA,TRBV5-4
CASRLGQGPYEQYF,TGTGCCAGCAGACTGGGACAGGGACCCTACGAGCAGTACTTC,TRBJ2-7,TRBD1,NA,TRBV2
CASKLSRTGNYEQYF,TGCGCCAGCAAGCTATCGAGGACAGGGAACTACGAGCAGTACTTC,TRBJ2-7,TRBD1,NA,TRBV5-1
CASSPRDRVDSGANVLTF,TGTGCCAGCAGCCCCCGGGACAGGGTGGACTCTGGGGCCAACGTCCTGACTTTC,TRBJ2-6,TRBD1,NA,TRBV9
CASSFSGGASDTQYF,TGTGCCAGCAGCTTTAGCGGGGGGGCATCAGATACGCAGTATTTT,TRBJ2-3,TRBD2,NA,TRBV7-3
CASSPLLAGGPNEQFF,TGTGCCAGCTCACCACTACTAGCGGGGGGGCCGAATGAGCAGTTCTTC,TRBJ2-1,TRBD2,NA,TRBV18
CASSFIRGNGYTF,TGTGCCAGCAGTTTTATTAGGGGGAATGGCTACACCTTC,TRBJ1-2,NA,NA,TRBV12-3/TRBV12-4
CASSITGQETQYF,TGCGCCAGCAGCATAACAGGGCAGGAGACCCAGTACTTC,TRBJ2-5,NA,NA,TRBV5-1
CASSQDRGQEKLFF,TGTGCCAGCAGCCAAGACAGGGGGCAGGAAAAACTGTTTTTT,TRBJ1-4,TRBD1,NA,TRBV7-9
CASLSLAGGWNEQFF,TGTGCCAGCCTGTCTTTAGCGGGGGGCTGGAATGAGCAGTTCTTC,TRBJ2-1,TRBD2,few,TRBV6-5